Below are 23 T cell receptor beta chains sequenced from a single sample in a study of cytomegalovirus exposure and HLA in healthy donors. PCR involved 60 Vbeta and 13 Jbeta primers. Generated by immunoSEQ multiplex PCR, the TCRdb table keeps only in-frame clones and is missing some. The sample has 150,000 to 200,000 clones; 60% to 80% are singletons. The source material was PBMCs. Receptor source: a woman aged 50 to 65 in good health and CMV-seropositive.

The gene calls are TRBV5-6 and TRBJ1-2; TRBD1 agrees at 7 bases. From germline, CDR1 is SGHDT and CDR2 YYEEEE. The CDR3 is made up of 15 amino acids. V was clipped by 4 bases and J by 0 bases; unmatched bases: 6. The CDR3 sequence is CASSPDRTANYGYTF. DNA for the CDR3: TGTGCCAGCAGCCCGGACAGGACCGCTAACTATGGCTACACCTTC.

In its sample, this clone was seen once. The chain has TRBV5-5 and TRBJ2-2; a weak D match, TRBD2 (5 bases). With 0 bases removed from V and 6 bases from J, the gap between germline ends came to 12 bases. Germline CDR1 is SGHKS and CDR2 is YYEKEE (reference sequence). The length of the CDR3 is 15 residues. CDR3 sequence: CASSLAGLRAGELFF. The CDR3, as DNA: TGTGCCAGCAGCTTGGCGGGTTTGAGGGCCGGGGAGCTGTTTTTT.

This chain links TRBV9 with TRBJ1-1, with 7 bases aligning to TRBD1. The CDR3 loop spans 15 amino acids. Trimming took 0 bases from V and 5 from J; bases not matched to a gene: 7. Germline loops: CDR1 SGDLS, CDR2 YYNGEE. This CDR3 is CASSVVEGGRTEAFF. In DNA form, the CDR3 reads TGTGCCAGCAGCGTAGTAGAAGGGGGCAGGACTGAAGCTTTCTTT.

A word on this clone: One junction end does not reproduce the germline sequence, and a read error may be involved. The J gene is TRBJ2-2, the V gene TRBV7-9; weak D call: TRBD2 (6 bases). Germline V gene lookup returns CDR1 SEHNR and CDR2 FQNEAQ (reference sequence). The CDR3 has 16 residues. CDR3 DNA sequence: TGTGCCAGCAGCCCCCAGACTGTTAGGTACACCGGGGGGCTGTTTTTT. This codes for CASSPQTVRYTGGLFF.

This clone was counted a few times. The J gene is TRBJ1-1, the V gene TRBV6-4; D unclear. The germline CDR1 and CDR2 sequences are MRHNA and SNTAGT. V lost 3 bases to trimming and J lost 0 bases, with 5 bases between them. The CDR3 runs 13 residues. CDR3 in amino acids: CASSERMNTEAFF. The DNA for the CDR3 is TGTGCCAGCAGTGAGCGGATGAACACTGAAGCTTTCTTT.

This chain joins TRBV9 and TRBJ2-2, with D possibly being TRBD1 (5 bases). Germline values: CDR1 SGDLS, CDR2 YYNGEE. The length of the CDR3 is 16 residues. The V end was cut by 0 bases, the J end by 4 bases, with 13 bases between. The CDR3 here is CASSVGGGQGTGELFF. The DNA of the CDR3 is TGTGCCAGCAGCGTAGGAGGTGGGCAGGGCACCGGGGAGCTGTTTTTT.

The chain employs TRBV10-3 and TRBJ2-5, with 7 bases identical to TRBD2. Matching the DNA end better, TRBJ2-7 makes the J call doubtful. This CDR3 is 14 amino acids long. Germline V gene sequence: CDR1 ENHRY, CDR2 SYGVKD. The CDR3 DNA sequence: TGTGCCATCGGGGAGGGGTTGGGGTCCTACGAGCAGTACTTC. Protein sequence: CAIGEGLGSYEQYF.

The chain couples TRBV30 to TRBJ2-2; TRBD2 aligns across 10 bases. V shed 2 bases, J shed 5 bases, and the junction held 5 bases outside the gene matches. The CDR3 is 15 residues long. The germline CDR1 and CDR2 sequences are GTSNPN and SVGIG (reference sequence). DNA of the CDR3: TGTGCCTGGAGTACGCTAGCGGGGGATACCGGGGAGCTGTTTTTT. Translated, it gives CAWSTLAGDTGELFF. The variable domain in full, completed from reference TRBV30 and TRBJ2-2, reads SQTIHQWPATLVQPVGSPLSLECTVEGTSNPNLYWYRQAAGRGLQLLFYSVGIGQISSEVPQNLSASRPQDRQFILSSKKLLLSDSGFYLCAWSTLAGDTGELFFGEGSRLTVL.

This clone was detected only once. CDR3 DNA sequence: TGTGCCAGCGGCAGGGGGGACCTCCGGGCAACTAATGAAAAACTGTTTTTT. Translating it yields CASGRGDLRATNEKLFF. The chain links TRBV5-4 to TRBJ1-4, with 7 bases that match TRBD1. Trimming at V came to 7 bases and at J to 0 bases, leaving 12 bases not matched to a gene. The germline V gene encodes CDR1 SGHNT and CDR2 YYREEE (reference sequence). The CDR3 has 17 amino acids. Looking up the rest from reference TRBV5-4 and TRBJ1-4 gives the full variable domain: ETGVTQSPTHLIKTRGQQVTLRCSSQSGHNTVSWYQQALGQGPQFIFQYYREEENGRGNFPPRFSGLQFPNYSSELNVNALELDDSALYLCASGRGDLRATNEKLFFGSGTQLSVL.

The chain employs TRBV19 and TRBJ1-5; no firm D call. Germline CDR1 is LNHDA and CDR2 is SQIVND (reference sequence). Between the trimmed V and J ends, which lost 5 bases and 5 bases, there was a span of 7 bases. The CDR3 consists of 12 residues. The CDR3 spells CASSPFDQPQHF. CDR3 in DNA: TGTGCCAGTAGTCCTTTCGATCAGCCCCAGCATTTT. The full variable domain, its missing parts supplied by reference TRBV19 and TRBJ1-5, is DGGITQSPKYLFRKEGQNVTLSCEQNLNHDAMYWYRQDPGQGLRLIYYSQIVNDFQKGDIAEGYSVSREKKESFPLTVTSAQKNPTAFYLCASSPFDQPQHFGDGTRLSIL.

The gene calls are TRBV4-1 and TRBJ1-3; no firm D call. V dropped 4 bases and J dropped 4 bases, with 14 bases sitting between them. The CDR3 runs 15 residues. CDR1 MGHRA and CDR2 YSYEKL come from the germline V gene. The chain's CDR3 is CASSRVMGAGNTIYF. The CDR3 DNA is TGCGCCAGCAGCCGAGTCATGGGCGCGGGAAACACCATATATTTT.

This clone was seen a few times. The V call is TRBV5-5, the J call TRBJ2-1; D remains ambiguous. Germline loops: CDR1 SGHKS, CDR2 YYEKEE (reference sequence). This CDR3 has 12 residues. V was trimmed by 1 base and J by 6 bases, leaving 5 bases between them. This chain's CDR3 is CASSLPSNEQFF. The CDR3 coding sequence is TGTGCCAGCAGCTTGCCTAGCAATGAGCAGTTCTTC.

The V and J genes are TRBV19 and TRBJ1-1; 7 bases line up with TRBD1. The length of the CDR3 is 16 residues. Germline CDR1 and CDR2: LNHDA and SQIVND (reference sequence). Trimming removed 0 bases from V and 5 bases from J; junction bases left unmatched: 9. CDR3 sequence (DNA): TGTGCCAGTAGTATAGACCCGGCAGGGGGAAGAACTGAAGCTTTCTTT. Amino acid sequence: CASSIDPAGGRTEAFF.

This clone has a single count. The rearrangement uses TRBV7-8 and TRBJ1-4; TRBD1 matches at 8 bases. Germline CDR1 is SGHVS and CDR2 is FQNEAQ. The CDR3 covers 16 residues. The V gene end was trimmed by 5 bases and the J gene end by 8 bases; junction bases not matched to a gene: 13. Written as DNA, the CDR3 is TGTGCCAGCAGCCTTACGCAGGGGGCGCGTGGAGAAAAACTGTTTTTT. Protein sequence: CASSLTQGARGEKLFF.

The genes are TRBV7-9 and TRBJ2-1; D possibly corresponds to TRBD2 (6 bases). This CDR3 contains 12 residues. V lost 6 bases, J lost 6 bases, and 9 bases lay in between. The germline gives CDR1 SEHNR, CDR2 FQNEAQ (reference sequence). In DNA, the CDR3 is TGTGCCAGCAGGGGTAGCGGCAATGAGCAGTTCTTC. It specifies CASRGSGNEQFF.

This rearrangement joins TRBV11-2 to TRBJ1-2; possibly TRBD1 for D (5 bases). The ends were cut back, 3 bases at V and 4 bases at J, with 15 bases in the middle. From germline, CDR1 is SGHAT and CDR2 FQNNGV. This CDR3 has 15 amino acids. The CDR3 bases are TGTGCCAGCAGCTTTAGTCGGACAAGAATCTATGGCTACACCTTC. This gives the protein CASSFSRTRIYGYTF.

For the CDR3, the DNA is TGTGCCAGCTCACGGATTACAGGCATGAACACTGAAGCTTTCTTT. Protein: CASSRITGMNTEAFF. The chain has TRBV18 and TRBJ1-1; weak D call: TRBD1 (5 bases). This CDR3 contains 15 residues. Trimming took 4 bases from V and 0 from J, leaving 12 bases between them. In germline, CDR1 is KGHSH, CDR2 LQKENI.

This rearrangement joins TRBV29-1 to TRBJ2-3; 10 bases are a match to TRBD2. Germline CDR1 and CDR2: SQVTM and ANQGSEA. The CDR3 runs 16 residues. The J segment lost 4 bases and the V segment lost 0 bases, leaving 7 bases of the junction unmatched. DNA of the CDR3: TGCAGCGTTGAAGATCAGCTAGCGGGGGTGGCAGATACGCAGTATTTT. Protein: CSVEDQLAGVADTQYF.

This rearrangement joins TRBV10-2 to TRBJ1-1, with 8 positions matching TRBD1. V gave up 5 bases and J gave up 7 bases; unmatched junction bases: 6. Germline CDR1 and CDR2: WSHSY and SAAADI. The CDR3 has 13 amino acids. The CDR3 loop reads CASSRGQALEAFF. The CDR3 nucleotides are TGCGCCAGCAGTCGGGGACAGGCCCTTGAAGCTTTCTTT.

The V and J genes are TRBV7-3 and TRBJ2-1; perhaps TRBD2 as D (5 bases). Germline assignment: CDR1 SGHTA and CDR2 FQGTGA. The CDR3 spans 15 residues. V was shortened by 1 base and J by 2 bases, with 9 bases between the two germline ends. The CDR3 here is CASSLRLAAYNEQFF. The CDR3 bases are TGTGCCAGCAGCTTAAGGCTAGCAGCCTACAATGAGCAGTTCTTC.

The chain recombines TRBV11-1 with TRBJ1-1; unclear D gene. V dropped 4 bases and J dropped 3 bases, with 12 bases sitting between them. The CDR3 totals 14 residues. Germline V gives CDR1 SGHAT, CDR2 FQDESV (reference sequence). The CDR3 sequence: CASSSEGLYTEAFF. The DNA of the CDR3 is TGTGCCAGCAGCTCGGAGGGCTTATACACTGAAGCTTTCTTT.

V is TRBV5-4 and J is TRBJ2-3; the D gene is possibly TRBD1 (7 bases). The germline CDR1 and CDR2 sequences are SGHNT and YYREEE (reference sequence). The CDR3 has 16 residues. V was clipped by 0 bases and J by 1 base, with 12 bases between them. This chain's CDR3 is CASSLVRGAGTDTQYF. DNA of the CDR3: TGTGCCAGCAGCTTGGTCAGGGGGGCTGGCACAGATACGCAGTATTTT.

The CDR3 is CASSLSAGIQYF. The CDR3 nucleotides are TGTGCCAGCAGCTTAAGTGCGGGGATTCAGTACTTC. This chain links TRBV11-2 with TRBJ2-4; TRBD2 is a possible D gene (6 bases). This CDR3 is built from 12 residues. Trimming removed 2 bases at V and 10 bases at J, with 9 bases between. The V gene's germline CDR1 is SGHAT and CDR2 FQNNGV.